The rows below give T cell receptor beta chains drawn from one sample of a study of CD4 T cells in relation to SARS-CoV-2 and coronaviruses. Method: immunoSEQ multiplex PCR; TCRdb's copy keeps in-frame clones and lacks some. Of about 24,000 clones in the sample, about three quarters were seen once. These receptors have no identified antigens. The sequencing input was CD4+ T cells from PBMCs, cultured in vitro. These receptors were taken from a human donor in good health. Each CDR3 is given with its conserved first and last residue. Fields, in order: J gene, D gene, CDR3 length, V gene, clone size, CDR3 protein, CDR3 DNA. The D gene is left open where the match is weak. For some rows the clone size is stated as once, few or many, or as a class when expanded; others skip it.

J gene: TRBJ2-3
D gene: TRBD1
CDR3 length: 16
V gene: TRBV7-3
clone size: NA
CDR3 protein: CASSLTRDRGSDTQYF
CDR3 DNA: TGTGCCAGCAGCTTAACGAGGGACAGGGGCTCAGATACGCAGTATTTT

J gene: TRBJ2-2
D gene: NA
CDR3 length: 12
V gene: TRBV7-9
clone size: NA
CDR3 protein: CASTQGSGELFF
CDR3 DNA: TGTGCCAGCACCCAGGGGAGCGGGGAGCTGTTTTTT

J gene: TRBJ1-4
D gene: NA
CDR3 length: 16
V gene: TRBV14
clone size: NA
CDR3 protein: CASSQGWGGRNEKLFF
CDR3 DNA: TGTGCCAGCAGCCAAGGTTGGGGGGGCCGGAATGAAAAACTGTTTTTT

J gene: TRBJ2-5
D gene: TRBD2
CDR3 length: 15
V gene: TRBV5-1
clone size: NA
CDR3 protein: CASSFLAEPQETQYF
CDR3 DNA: TGCGCCAGCAGCTTCCTAGCGGAGCCTCAAGAGACCCAGTACTTC

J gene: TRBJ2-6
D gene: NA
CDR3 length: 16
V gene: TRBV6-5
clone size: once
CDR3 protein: CASSYSPNSGANVLTF
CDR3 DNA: TGTGCCAGCAGTTACTCCCCTAACTCTGGGGCCAACGTCCTGACTTTC

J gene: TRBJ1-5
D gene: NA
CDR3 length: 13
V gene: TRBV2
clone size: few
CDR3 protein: CASSDQVGEPQHF
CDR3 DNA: TGTGCCAGCAGCGATCAAGTCGGGGAGCCCCAGCATTTT

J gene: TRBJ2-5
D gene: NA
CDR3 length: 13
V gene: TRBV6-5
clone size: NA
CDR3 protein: CASSYRDSETQYF
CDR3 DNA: TGTGCCAGCAGTTACAGGGATTCGGAGACCCAGTACTTC

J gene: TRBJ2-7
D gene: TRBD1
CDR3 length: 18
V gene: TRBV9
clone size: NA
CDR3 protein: CASSLRPGTGAFSYEQYF
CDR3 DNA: TGTGCCAGCAGCCTTCGTCCCGGGACAGGGGCTTTCTCCTACGAGCAGTACTTC

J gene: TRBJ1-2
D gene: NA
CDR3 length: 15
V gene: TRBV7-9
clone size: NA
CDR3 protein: CASSLEAVHGGGYTF
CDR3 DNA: TGTGCCAGCAGCCTAGAGGCAGTACACGGAGGTGGCTACACCTTC

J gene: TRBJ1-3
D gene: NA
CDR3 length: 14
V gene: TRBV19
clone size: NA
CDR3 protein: CASRGAISGNTIYF
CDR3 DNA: TGTGCCAGTAGGGGGGCCATCTCTGGAAACACCATATATTTT

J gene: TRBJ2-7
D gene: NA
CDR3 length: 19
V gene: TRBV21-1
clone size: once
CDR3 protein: CASSKETGGAQTTSYEQYF
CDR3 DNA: TGTGCCAGCAGCAAAGAAACAGGGGGTGCACAAACGACCTCCTACGAGCAGTACTTC

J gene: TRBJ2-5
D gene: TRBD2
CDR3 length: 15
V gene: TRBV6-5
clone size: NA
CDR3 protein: CASTKPLGGPETQYF
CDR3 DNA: TGTGCCAGCACTAAACCACTGGGAGGGCCAGAGACCCAGTACTTC

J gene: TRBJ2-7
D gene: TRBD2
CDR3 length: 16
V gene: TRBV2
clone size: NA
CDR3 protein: CASSWAAAGDSYEQYF
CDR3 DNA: TGTGCCAGCAGCTGGGCGGCAGCGGGAGATTCCTACGAGCAGTACTTC

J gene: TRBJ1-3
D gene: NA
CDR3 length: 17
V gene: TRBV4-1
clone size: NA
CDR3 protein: CASSRPTLDPAGNTIYF
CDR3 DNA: TGCGCCAGCAGCCGCCCTACGTTGGACCCGGCTGGAAACACCATATATTTT

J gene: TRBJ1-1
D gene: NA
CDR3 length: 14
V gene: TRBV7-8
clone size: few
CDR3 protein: CASSPREGNTEAFF
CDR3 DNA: TGTGCCAGCAGCCCCCGGGAGGGGAACACTGAAGCTTTCTTT

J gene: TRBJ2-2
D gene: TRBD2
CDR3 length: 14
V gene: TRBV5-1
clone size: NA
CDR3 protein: CASSRGDDTGELFF
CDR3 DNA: TGCGCCAGCAGTCGGGGGGACGACACCGGGGAGCTGTTTTTT

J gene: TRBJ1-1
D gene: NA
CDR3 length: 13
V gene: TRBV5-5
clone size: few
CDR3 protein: CASTYRECDEAFF
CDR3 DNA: TGTGCCAGTACGTATCGGGAATGTGATGAAGCTTTCTTT

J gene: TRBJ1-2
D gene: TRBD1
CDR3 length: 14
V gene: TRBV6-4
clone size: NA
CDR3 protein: CASSESGQHYGYTF
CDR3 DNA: TGTGCCAGCAGTGAATCGGGACAGCACTATGGCTACACCTTC

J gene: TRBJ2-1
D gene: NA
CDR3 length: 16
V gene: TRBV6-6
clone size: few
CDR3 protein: CASRRTGGGYAEEQFF
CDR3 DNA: TGTGCCAGCAGACGAACCGGGGGCGGGTACGCGGAGGAGCAGTTCTTC

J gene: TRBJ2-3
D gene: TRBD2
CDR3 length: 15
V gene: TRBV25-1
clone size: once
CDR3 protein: CASSAPGLKSDTQYF
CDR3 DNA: TGTGCCAGCAGTGCTCCGGGACTAAAGTCTGATACGCAGTATTTT

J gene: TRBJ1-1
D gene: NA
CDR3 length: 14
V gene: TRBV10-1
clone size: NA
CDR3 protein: CASSERSGRAEAFF
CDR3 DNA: TGCGCCAGCAGTGAGCGGAGTGGGAGAGCTGAAGCTTTCTTT

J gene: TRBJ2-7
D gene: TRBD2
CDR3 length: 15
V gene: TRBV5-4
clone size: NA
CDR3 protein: CASSRAGDGGWEQYF
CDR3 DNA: TGTGCCAGCAGCAGGGCGGGGGACGGGGGGTGGGAGCAGTACTTC

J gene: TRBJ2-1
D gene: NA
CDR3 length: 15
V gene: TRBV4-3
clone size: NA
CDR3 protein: CASSQVGVQNNEQFF
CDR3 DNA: TGCGCCAGCAGCCAAGTGGGGGTTCAAAACAATGAGCAGTTCTTC

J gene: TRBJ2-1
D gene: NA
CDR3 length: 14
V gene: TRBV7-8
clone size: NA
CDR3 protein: CASSFGTASNEQFF
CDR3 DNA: TGTGCCAGCAGCTTCGGGACTGCGAGCAATGAGCAGTTCTTC

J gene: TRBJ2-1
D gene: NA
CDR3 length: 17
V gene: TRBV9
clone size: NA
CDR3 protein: CASTPGPSANSGNEQFF
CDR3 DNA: TGTGCCAGCACCCCGGGGCCCTCAGCCAACTCGGGCAATGAGCAGTTCTTC

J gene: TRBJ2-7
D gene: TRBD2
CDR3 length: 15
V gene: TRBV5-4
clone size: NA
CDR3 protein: CASSRASGTFYEQYF
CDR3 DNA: TGTGCCAGCAGCCGAGCCAGCGGGACCTTCTACGAGCAGTACTTC

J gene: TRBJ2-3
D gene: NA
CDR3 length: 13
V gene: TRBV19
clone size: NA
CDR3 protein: CASSREYTDTQYF
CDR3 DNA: TGTGCCAGTAGCCGGGAGTACACAGATACGCAGTATTTT

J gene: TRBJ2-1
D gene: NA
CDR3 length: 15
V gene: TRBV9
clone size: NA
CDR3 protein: CASTRQGGSYNEQFF
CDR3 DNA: TGTGCCAGCACCCGACAGGGAGGTTCCTACAATGAGCAGTTCTTC

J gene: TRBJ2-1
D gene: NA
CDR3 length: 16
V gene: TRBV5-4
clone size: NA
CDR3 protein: CASSLVGTSSYNEQFF
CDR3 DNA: TGTGCCAGCAGCTTGGTTGGGACCAGCTCCTACAATGAGCAGTTCTTC

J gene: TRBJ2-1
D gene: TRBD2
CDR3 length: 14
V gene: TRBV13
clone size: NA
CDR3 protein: CASSPRTSWAEQFF
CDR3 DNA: TGTGCCAGCAGCCCCAGGACTAGCTGGGCTGAGCAGTTCTTC

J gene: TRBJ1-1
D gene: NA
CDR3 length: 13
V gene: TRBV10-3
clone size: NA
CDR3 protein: CAISDPRGTEAFF
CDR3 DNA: TGTGCCATCAGTGACCCCCGGGGGACTGAAGCTTTCTTT

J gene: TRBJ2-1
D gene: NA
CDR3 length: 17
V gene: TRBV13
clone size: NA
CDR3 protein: CASVRGGGRGGYNEQFF
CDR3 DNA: TGTGCCAGCGTCAGGGGGGGCGGCCGCGGGGGGTACAATGAGCAGTTCTTC

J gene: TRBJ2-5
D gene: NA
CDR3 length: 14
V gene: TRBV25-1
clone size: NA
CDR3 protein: CATSPRTLQETQYF
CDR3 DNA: TGTGCCACCAGTCCTCGGACATTGCAAGAGACCCAGTACTTC

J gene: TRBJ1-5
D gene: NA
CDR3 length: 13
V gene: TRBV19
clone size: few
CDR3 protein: CASTAASNQPQHF
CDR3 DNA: TGTGCCAGTACCGCAGCAAGCAATCAGCCCCAGCATTTT

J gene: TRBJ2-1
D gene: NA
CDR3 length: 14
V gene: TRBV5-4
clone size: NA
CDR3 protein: CASSLSVADNEQFF
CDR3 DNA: TGTGCCAGCAGCTTGTCGGTCGCAGACAATGAGCAGTTCTTC

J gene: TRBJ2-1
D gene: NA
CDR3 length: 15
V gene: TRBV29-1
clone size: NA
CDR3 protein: CSARRGLVTYNEQFF
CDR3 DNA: TGCAGCGCGAGGCGGGGTTTAGTGACCTACAATGAGCAGTTCTTC

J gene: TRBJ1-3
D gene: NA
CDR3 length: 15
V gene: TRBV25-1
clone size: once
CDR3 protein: CASSEYAGSGNTIYF
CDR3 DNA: TGTGCCAGCAGTGAATATGCAGGCTCTGGAAACACCATATATTTT

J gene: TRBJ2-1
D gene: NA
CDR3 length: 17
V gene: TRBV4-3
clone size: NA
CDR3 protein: CASSLILDYSSYNEQFF
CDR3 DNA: TGCGCCAGCAGCCTGATACTTGACTACAGCTCCTACAATGAGCAGTTCTTC

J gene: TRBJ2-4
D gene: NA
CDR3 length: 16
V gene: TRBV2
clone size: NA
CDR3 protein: CASSSGTLLAKNIQYF
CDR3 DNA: TGTGCCAGCAGCAGCGGGACATTACTAGCCAAAAACATTCAGTACTTC

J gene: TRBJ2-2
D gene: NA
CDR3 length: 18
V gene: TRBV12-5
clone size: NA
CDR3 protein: CASGLVGPRAENTGELFF
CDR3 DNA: TGTGCTAGTGGTTTGGTAGGGCCCAGGGCAGAGAACACCGGGGAGCTGTTTTTT

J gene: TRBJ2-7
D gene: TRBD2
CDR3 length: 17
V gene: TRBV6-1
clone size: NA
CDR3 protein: CASSDSLAGGLSYEQYF
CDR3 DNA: TGTGCCAGCAGTGATTCACTAGCGGGGGGCCTCTCCTACGAGCAGTACTTC

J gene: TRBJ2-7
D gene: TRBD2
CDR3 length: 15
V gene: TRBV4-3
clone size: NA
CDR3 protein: CASSQGGEGSYEQYF
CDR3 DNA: TGCGCCAGCAGCCAAGGGGGGGAGGGGTCCTACGAGCAGTACTTC

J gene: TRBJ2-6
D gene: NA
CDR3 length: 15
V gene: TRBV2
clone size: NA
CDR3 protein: CASSAGMLEANVLTF
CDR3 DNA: TGTGCCAGCAGTGCTGGGATGCTTGAGGCCAACGTCCTGACTTTC

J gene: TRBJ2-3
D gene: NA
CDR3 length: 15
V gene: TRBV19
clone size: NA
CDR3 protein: CASKGQANLEDTQYF
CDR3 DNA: TGTGCCAGTAAGGGACAAGCCAACTTAGAGGATACGCAGTATTTT

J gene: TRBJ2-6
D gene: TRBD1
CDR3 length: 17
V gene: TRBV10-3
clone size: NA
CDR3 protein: CAIRGTGLSSGANVLTF
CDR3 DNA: TGTGCCATCAGAGGGACAGGCCTGAGCTCTGGGGCCAACGTCCTGACTTTC

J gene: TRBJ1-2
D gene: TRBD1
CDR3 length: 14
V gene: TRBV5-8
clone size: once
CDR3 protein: CASSFRDRAYGYTF
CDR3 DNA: TGTGCCAGCAGCTTCCGGGACAGGGCCTATGGCTACACCTTC

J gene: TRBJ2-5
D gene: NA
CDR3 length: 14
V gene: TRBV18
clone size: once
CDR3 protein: CASSPPSGHETQYF
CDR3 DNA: TGTGCCAGCTCACCACCGAGCGGACATGAGACCCAGTACTTC

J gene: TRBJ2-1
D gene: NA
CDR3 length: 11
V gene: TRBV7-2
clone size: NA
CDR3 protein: CASSPLGEQFF
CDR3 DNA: TGTGCCAGCAGCCCCCTGGGTGAGCAGTTCTTC

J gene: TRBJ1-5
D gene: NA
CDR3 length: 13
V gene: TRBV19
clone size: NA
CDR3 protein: CASRRGVRKPQHF
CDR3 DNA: TGTGCCAGTAGAAGAGGGGTCAGGAAGCCCCAGCATTTT

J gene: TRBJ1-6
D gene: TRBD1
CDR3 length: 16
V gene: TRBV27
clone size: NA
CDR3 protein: CASSRGYGTGNSPLHF
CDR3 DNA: TGTGCCAGCAGTCGAGGGTACGGGACAGGTAATTCACCCCTCCACTTT